This is a list of T cell receptor beta chains from one sample in a study of blood T cell repertoires in COVID-19. Clones were sequenced by immunoSEQ multiplex PCR, and TCRdb holds only the in-frame ones, with some missing. The data hold about 220,000 clones, with around 86% observed a single time. Input material: peripheral blood. The source is a woman aged 80 or over with COVID-19, enrolled during active disease. Both conserved end residues are part of each CDR3. Each record gives: D gene, V gene, J gene, clone size, CDR3 DNA, CDR3 protein. D genes are given only for firm matches. Not all rows give a size; the values are once, few, many and, for expanded clones, a class.

>NA|TRBV7-2|TRBJ2-3|NA
TGTGCCAGCAGCAACGACGGGCAGGGAACAGATACGCAGTATTTT
CASSNDGQGTDTQYF
>NA|TRBV6-5|TRBJ1-5|once
TGTGCCAGCGACAAGGCGAATCAGCCCCAGCATTTT
CASDKANQPQHF
>TRBD1|TRBV6-5|TRBJ1-2|NA
TGTGCCAGCGGGATTGAACAGGGGGCGGTTGGTGGCTACACCTTC
CASGIEQGAVGGYTF
>NA|TRBV18|TRBJ1-2|NA
TGTGCCAGCTCACCTGAGAGAATAGCTAACTATGGCTACACCTTC
CASSPERIANYGYTF
>TRBD2|TRBV5-6|TRBJ2-1|NA
TGTGCCAGCAGCTTGGAGCTAGCGGGGGGGCAAAACAATGAGCAGTTCTTC
CASSLELAGGQNNEQFF
>NA|TRBV19|TRBJ1-2|NA
TGTGCCAGTATGAGGACAGCGAACTATGGCTACACCTTC
CASMRTANYGYTF
>TRBD1|TRBV30|TRBJ1-2|NA
TGTGCCTGGAGTGCCACCAATACAGGGGTCTATGGCTACACCTTC
CAWSATNTGVYGYTF
>TRBD2|TRBV7-2|TRBJ2-3|NA
TGTGCCAGCAGCGACCTAGCGGGTGTGACCACAGATACGCAGTATTTT
CASSDLAGVTTDTQYF
>TRBD2|TRBV20-1|TRBJ2-3|NA
TGCAGTGCTAGAAGGTTCGGGGGGACGTATTTT
CSARRFGGTYF
>NA|TRBV27|TRBJ2-7|NA
TGTGCCAGCAGTTCCTTTACAGGGAGAATCTACGAGCAGTACTTC
CASSSFTGRIYEQYF
>TRBD1|TRBV24-1|TRBJ2-3|NA
TGTGCCACCAGTCTCACAGGGGGCCGTACAGATACGCAGTATTTT
CATSLTGGRTDTQYF
>NA|TRBV6-5|TRBJ1-1|NA
TGTGCCAGCAGTTACTCGAAGGCAGGAACCCTGGGAGCTTTCTTT
CASSYSKAGTLGAFF